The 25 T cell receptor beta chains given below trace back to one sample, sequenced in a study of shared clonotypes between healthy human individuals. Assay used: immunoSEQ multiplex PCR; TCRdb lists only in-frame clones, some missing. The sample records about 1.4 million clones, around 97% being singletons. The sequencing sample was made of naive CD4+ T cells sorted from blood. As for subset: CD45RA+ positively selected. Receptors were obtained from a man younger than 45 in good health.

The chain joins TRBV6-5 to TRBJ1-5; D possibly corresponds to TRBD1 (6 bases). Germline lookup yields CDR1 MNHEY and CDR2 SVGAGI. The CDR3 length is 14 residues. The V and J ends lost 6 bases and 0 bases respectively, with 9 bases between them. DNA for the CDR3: TGTGCCAGCAGGGGGGCGTATAGCAATCAGCCCCAGCATTTT. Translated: CASRGAYSNQPQHF.

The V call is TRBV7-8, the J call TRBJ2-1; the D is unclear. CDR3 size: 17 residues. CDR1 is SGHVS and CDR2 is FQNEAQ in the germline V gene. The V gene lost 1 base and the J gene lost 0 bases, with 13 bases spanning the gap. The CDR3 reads CASSLGPDLGSYNEQFF. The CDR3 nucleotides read TGTGCCAGCAGCTTAGGTCCGGACCTCGGCTCCTACAATGAGCAGTTCTTC.

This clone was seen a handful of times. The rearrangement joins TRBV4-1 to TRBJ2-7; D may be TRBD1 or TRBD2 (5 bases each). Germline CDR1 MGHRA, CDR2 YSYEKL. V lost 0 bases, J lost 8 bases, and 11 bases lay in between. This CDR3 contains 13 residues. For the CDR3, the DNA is TGCGCCAGCAGCCAAGAAGGGACCTATCAGCAGTACTTC. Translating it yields CASSQEGTYQQYF.

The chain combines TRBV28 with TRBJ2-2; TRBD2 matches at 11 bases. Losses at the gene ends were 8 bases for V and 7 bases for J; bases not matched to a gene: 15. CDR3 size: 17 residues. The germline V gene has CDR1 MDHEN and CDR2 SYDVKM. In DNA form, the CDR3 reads TGTGCCAGCCGGTGGGGTCTAGCGGGAGGTTATGGCGGGGAGCTGTTTTTT. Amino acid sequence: CASRWGLAGGYGGELFF.

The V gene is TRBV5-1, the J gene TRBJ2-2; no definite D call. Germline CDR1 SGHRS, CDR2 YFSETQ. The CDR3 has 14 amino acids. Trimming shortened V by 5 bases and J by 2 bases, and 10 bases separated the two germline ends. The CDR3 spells CASSFDGNTGELFF. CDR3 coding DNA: TGCGCCAGCAGTTTTGACGGAAACACCGGGGAGCTGTTTTTT.

CDR3 region: CSKAGVETQYF. DNA for the CDR3: TGCAGTAAAGCGGGAGTAGAGACCCAGTACTTC. The genes are TRBV20-1 and TRBJ2-5; 8 nucleotides line up with TRBD2. From germline, CDR1 is DFQATT and CDR2 SNEGSKA (reference sequence). CDR3 length: 11 residues. J was trimmed by 4 bases and V by 8 bases; bases with no gene match: 3.

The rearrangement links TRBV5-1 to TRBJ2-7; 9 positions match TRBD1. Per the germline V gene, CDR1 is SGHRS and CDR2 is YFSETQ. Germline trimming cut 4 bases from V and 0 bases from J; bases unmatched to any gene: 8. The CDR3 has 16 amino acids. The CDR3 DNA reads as TGCGCCAGCAGCCCCGCAGGGACAGGGAACTCCTACGAGCAGTACTTC. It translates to CASSPAGTGNSYEQYF.

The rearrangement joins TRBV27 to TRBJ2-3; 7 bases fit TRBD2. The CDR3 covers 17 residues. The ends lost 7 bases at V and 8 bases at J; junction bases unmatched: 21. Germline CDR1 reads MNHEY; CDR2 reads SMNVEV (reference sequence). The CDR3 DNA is TGTGCCAGCAAGAGCCTAGCGGCGGGCATAACCGGGGGTACGCAGTATTTT. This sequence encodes CASKSLAAGITGGTQYF.

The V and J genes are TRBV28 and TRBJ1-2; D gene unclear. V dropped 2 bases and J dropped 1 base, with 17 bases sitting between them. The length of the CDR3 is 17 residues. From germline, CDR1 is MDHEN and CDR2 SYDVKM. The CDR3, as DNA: TGTGCCAGCAGTTTAACGGGGTGGGCAGGCGATAACTATGGCTACACCTTC. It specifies CASSLTGWAGDNYGYTF.

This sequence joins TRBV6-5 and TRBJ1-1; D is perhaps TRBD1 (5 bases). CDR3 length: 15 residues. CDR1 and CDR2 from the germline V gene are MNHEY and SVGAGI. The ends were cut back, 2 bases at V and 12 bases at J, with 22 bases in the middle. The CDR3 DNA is TGTGCCAGCAGTTACCCACCCGGGGCGTTCAGCATTACTTTCTTT. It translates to CASSYPPGAFSITFF.

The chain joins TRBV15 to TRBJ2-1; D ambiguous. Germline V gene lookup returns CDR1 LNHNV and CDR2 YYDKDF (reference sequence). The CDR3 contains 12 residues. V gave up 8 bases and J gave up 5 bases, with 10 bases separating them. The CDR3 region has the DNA TGTGCCACCTCACATGCGCACAATGAGCAGTTCTTC. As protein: CATSHAHNEQFF.

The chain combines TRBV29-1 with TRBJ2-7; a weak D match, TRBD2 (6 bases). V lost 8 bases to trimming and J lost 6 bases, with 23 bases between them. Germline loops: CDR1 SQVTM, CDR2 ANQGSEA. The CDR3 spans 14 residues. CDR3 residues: CSFVGRDSMGEQYF. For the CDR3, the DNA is TGCAGCTTTGTGGGACGGGACTCCATGGGCGAGCAGTACTTC.

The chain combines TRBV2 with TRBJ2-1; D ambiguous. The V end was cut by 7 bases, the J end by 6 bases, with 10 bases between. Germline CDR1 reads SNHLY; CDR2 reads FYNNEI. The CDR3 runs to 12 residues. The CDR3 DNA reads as TGTGCCAGCAATACCGGGTTCAATGAGCAGTTCTTC. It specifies CASNTGFNEQFF.

The CDR3 reads CSVELGFSLNNEQFF. The DNA for the CDR3 is TGCAGCGTTGAACTTGGATTCTCACTCAACAATGAGCAGTTCTTC. This rearrangement joins TRBV29-1 to TRBJ2-1; no clear D. CDR3 size: 15 residues. The V end lost 2 bases, the J end lost 5 bases, and 16 bases lay between the germline ends. CDR1 SQVTM and CDR2 ANQGSEA come from the germline V gene.

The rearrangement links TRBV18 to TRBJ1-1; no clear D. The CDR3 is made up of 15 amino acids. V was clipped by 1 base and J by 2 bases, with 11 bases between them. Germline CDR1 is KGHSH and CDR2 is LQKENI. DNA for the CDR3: TGTGCCAGCTCACCACGGGCGGTAGCCAACACTGAAGCTTTCTTT. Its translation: CASSPRAVANTEAFF.

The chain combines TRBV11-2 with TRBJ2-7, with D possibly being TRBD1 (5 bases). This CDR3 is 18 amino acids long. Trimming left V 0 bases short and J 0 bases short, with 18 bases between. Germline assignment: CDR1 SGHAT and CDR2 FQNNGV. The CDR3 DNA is TGTGCCAGCAGCTTAGACGTCTCACGGACATACCCCTCCTACGAGCAGTACTTC. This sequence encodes CASSLDVSRTYPSYEQYF.

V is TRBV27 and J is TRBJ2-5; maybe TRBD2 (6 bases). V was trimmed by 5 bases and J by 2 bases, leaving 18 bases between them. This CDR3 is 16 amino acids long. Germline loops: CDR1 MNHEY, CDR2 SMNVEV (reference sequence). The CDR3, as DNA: TGTGCCAGCAGTCCTGGGCGGGGCTTAAGACAAGAGACCCAGTACTTC. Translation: CASSPGRGLRQETQYF.

DNA for the CDR3: TGTGCCAGCAGCCCCGGGATAGGCCCCATCTACGAGCAGTACTTC. Its translation is CASSPGIGPIYEQYF. The chain has TRBV7-7 and TRBJ2-7; D possibly corresponds to TRBD2 (5 bases). There are 15 residues in the CDR3. V was pared by 5 bases and J by 3 bases, with 17 bases between. Germline V lookup: CDR1 SSHAT, CDR2 FNYEAQ (reference sequence). The full variable domain, its missing parts supplied by reference TRBV7-7 and TRBJ2-7, is GAGVSQSPRYKVTKRGQDVTLRCDPISSHATLYWYQQALGQGPEFLTYFNYEAQPDKSGLPSDRFSAERPEGSISTLTIQRTEQRDSAMYRCASSPGIGPIYEQYFGPGTRLTVT.

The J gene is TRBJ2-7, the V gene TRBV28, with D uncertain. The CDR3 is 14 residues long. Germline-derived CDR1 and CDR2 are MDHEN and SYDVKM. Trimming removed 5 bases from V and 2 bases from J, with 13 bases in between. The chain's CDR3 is CASSPRGRPYEQYF. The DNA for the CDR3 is TGTGCCAGCAGTCCCCGTGGCAGGCCCTACGAGCAGTACTTC.

CDR3 DNA sequence: TGCGCCAGCAACGATCTCCTTAAGGGACAGGAAGATCAGCCCCAGCATTTT. This codes for CASNDLLKGQEDQPQHF. The chain carries TRBV4-1 and TRBJ1-5; 8 bases fit TRBD1. J gave up 5 bases and V 7 bases, and 16 bases lay outside the gene matches. The V gene's germline CDR1 is MGHRA and CDR2 YSYEKL. This CDR3 has 17 amino acids.

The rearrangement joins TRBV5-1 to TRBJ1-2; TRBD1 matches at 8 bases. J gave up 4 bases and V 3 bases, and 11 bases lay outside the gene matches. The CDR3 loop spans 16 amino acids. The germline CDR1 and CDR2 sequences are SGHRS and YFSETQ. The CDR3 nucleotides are TGCGCCAGCAGCTCGCAGATCCAGGGGGCTGGCTATGGCTACACCTTC. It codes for CASSSQIQGAGYGYTF.

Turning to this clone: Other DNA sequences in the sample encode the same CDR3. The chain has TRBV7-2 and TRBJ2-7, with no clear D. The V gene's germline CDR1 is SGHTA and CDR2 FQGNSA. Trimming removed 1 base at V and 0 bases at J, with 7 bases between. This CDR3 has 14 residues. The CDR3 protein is CASSLVGSSYEQYF. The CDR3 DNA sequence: TGTGCCAGCAGCTTAGTGGGCAGCTCCTACGAGCAGTACTTC.

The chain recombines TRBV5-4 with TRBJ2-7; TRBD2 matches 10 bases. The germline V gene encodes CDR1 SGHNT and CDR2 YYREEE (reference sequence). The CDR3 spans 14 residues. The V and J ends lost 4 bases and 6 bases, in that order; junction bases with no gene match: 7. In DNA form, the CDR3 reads TGTGCCAGCAGCGGTAGCGGGAGGAACACCGAGCAGTACTTC. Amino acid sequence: CASSGSGRNTEQYF.

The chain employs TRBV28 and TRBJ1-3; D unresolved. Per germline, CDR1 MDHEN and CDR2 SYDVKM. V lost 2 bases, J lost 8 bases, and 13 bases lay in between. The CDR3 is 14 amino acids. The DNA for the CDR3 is TGTGCCAGCAGTTTAGGACGCGGGGTTTACACCATATATTTT. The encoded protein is CASSLGRGVYTIYF.

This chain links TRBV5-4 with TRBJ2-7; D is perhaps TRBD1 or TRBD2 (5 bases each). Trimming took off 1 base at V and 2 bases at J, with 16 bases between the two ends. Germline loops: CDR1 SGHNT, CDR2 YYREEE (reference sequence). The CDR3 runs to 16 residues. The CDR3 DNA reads TGTGCCAGCAGCTTGAAAGGGACCCGCTACCCCTACGAGCAGTACTTC. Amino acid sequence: CASSLKGTRYPYEQYF. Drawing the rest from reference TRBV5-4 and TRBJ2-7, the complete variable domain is ETGVTQSPTHLIKTRGQQVTLRCSSQSGHNTVSWYQQALGQGPQFIFQYYREEENGRGNFPPRFSGLQFPNYSSELNVNALELDDSALYLCASSLKGTRYPYEQYFGPGTRLTVT.